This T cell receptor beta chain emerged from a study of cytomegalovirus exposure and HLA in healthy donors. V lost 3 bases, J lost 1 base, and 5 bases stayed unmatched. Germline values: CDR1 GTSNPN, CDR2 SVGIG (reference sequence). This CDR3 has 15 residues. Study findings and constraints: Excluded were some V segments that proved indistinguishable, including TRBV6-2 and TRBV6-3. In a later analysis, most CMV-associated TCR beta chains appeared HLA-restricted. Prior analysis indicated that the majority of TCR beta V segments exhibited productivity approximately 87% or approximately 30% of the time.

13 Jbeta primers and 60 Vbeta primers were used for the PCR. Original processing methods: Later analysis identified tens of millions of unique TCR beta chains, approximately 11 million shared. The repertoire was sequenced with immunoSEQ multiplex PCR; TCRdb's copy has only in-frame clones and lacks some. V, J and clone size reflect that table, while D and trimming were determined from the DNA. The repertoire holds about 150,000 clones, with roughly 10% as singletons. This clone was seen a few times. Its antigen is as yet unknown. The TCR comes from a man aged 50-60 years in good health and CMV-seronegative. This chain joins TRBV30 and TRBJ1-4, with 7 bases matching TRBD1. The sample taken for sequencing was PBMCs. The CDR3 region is CAWSLRQGTNEKLFF. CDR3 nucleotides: TGTGCCTGGAGCCTTCGACAGGGAACTAATGAAAAACTGTTTTTT.